Following are 19 T cell receptor beta chains from one sample sequenced in a study of blood T cell repertoires in COVID-19 (dated by TCRdb to the early 2020s). Library creation used the immunoSEQ multiplex PCR assay. Sourced from immuneACCESS, this table was stored by TCRdb with only in-frame sequences that have V and J called. A share of the clones is absent; for the studies checked, an unresolved V gene accounts for under half, and the remainder has no known explanation. The sample table holds fewer than 90,000 clones, of which about 83% were seen once. 36% of the sample comes from the top ten. Specimen: peripheral blood. These receptors came from a man aged 65 to 79 with acute or convalescent COVID-19.

V and J are TRBV27 and TRBJ1-2; maybe TRBD1 (5 bases). Trimming removed 5 bases at V and 8 bases at J, with 24 bases between. The CDR3 contains 16 residues. Germline loops: CDR1 MNHEY, CDR2 SMNVEV (reference sequence). CDR3 sequence (DNA): TGTGCCAGCAGTCCTCACCCACAGGTCGGTTCGCCCGGCTACACCTTC. As protein: CASSPHPQVGSPGYTF.

The chain links TRBV9 to TRBJ2-3, with TRBD2 identical over 7 bases. The J segment lost 0 bases and the V segment lost 1 base, leaving 8 bases of the junction unmatched. Germline lookup yields CDR1 SGDLS and CDR2 YYNGEE. The CDR3 is 17 amino acids. The CDR3 nucleotides are TGTGCCAGCAGCGTACGAGGGAGGGGTACTAGCACAGATACGCAGTATTTT. This translates into CASSVRGRGTSTDTQYF.

This chain uses TRBV6-5 with TRBJ1-2; 10 nucleotides line up with TRBD1. There are 13 residues in the CDR3. The junction had 6 bases not matched to a gene; V was cut back by 6 bases and J by 8 bases. Germline V gene data show CDR1 as MNHEY and CDR2 as SVGAGI. The CDR3 spells CASRTGGRGGYTF. The CDR3 region has the DNA TGTGCCAGCAGGACAGGGGGCCGTGGAGGCTACACCTTC.

The chain recombines TRBV3-1 (or the pseudogene TRBV3-2) with TRBJ2-5, with D uncertain. Germline V gene lookup returns CDR1 LGHDT and CDR2 YNNKEL (reference sequence). The CDR3 length is 12 residues. V lost 1 base and J lost 5, with 5 bases in between. In DNA form, the CDR3 reads TGTGCCAGCAGCCAAGGGAGCGAGACCCAGTACTTC. Protein sequence: CASSQGSETQYF.

J is TRBJ2-1 and V is TRBV3-1 (or the pseudogene TRBV3-2), with a possible D match to TRBD2 (6 bases). The V end lost 0 bases, the J end lost 0 bases, and 6 bases lay between the germline ends. Germline V gives CDR1 LGHDT, CDR2 YNNKEL (reference sequence). CDR3 length: 15 residues. CDR3: CASSQDGSSYNEQFF. For the CDR3, the DNA is TGTGCCAGCAGCCAAGACGGGAGCTCCTACAATGAGCAGTTCTTC.

The chain couples TRBV24-1 to TRBJ2-3; 10 bases map to TRBD2. With 3 bases clipped from V and 6 bases from J, the junction kept 8 bases outside the gene matches. Germline values: CDR1 KGHDR, CDR2 SFDVKD. The CDR3 is 16 amino acids. This CDR3 reads CATSDHLAGDGDTQYF. As DNA, the CDR3 is TGTGCCACCAGTGATCACCTAGCGGGGGACGGGGATACGCAGTATTTT.

The J gene is TRBJ2-7, the V gene TRBV28; the match to TRBD2 covers 7 bases. CDR1 is MDHEN, CDR2 SYDVKM, per germline. The CDR3 sequence is 12 residues long. The junction had 4 bases not matched to a gene; V was cut back by 4 bases and J by 7 bases. CDR3: CASSSGRGEQYF. CDR3 DNA: TGTGCCAGCAGTTCCGGGCGGGGGGAGCAGTACTTC.

The genes are TRBV28 and TRBJ2-5, with 7 bases lining up with TRBD2. This CDR3 spans 15 amino acids. From germline, CDR1 is MDHEN and CDR2 SYDVKM. J lost 3 bases, V lost 4 bases, and 8 bases had no gene match. The CDR3 loop is CASSSIGLDEETQYF. The CDR3 DNA reads as TGTGCCAGCAGTTCAATAGGACTAGATGAAGAGACCCAGTACTTC.

This chain connects TRBV19 to TRBJ2-2, with TRBD2 identical over 14 bases. Trimming removed 8 bases from V and 1 base from J; junction bases left unmatched: 9. CDR3 length: 18 residues. Germline V gives CDR1 LNHDA, CDR2 SQIVND (reference sequence). Here the CDR3 reads CASSRGLAGVENTGELFF. The CDR3 DNA is TGTGCCAGTTCTAGGGGACTAGCGGGAGTGGAGAACACCGGGGAGCTGTTTTTT.

The rearrangement uses TRBV27 and TRBJ2-7, with D tentatively TRBD1 (5 bases). The CDR3 consists of 14 residues. V lost 2 bases and J lost 2, with 10 bases in between. In germline, CDR1 is MNHEY, CDR2 SMNVEV (reference sequence). The CDR3 is CASSLTQGAYEQYF. DNA for the CDR3: TGTGCCAGCAGTTTAACCCAAGGGGCCTACGAGCAGTACTTC.

CDR3 sequence: CASAGSPTEAFF. The CDR3 DNA follows: TGTGCCAGCGCAGGTTCCCCCACTGAAGCTTTCTTT. The J gene is TRBJ1-1, the V gene TRBV28; D not resolved. Trimming left V 8 bases short and J 4 bases short, with 11 bases between. The germline V gene encodes CDR1 MDHEN and CDR2 SYDVKM. There are 12 residues in the CDR3.

The J gene is TRBJ1-2, the V gene TRBV27; D not certain. Germline CDR1 reads MNHEY; CDR2 reads SMNVEV (reference sequence). The CDR3 has 15 residues. Trimming pared 5 bases from V and 4 bases from J, leaving 17 bases between. DNA for the CDR3: TGTGCCAGCAGTCCTTCTCCGGGATCCCTCTATGGCTACACCTTC. Translated: CASSPSPGSLYGYTF.

CDR3 residues: CASSYGQGDYGYTF. CDR3 DNA sequence: TGCGCCAGCAGCTACGGACAGGGGGACTATGGCTACACCTTC. V and J are TRBV5-1 and TRBJ1-2; 10 positions agree with TRBD1. The CDR3 extends over 14 amino acids. V lost 3 bases to trimming and J lost 3 bases; unmatched junction nucleotides: 2. Germline CDR1 reads SGHRS; CDR2 reads YFSETQ.

This clone came up a few times. The CDR3 is CASTEGQGGYEQYF. The CDR3 nucleotides read TGTGCCAGCACCGAGGGACAGGGGGGATACGAGCAGTACTTC. The gene calls are TRBV6-5 and TRBJ2-7; 11 bases fit TRBD1. The ends lost 7 bases at V and 4 bases at J; junction bases unmatched: 6. The CDR3 spans 14 residues. Germline V gene data show CDR1 as MNHEY and CDR2 as SVGAGI.

The chain has TRBV6-5 and TRBJ1-4; D is possibly TRBD1 (5 bases). Trimming stripped 7 bases from V and 8 bases from J, with 20 bases between. The CDR3 runs to 15 residues. Germline assignment: CDR1 MNHEY and CDR2 SVGAGI. The CDR3 region has the DNA TGTGCCAGCACCCGAGGGAGGGGTGGGGTGGAAAAACTGTTTTTT. Its translation is CASTRGRGGVEKLFF.

The chain employs TRBV28 and TRBJ2-7; D is uncertain. The CDR3 has 13 residues. Trimming took 2 bases from V and 4 from J, leaving 9 bases between them. Germline V lookup: CDR1 MDHEN, CDR2 SYDVKM. The chain's CDR3 is CASSLPQAYEQYF. DNA for the CDR3: TGTGCCAGCAGTTTACCCCAGGCGTACGAGCAGTACTTC.

This clone has a single count. This chain links TRBV6-5 with TRBJ1-2; the D is unclear. The germline gives CDR1 MNHEY, CDR2 SVGAGI. The CDR3 runs 15 residues. V gave up 0 bases and J gave up 4 bases, with 12 bases separating them. CDR3 protein: CASSYSATIGYGYTF. Here the CDR3 DNA reads TGTGCCAGCAGTTACTCGGCCACTATCGGCTATGGCTACACCTTC.

V gene TRBV18 combines with J gene TRBJ1-2; D not certain. This CDR3 has 17 residues. Deletions cut 3 bases from V and 8 bases from J, with 25 bases between. Germline assignment: CDR1 KGHSH and CDR2 LQKENI. This CDR3 reads CASSPPERPNPPQGYTF. DNA for the CDR3: TGTGCCAGCTCACCTCCGGAGAGGCCGAACCCCCCCCAAGGCTACACCTTC.

This rearrangement joins TRBV28 to TRBJ1-2; TRBD1 might be the D (6 bases). The CDR3 runs to 14 residues. The germline CDR1 and CDR2 sequences are MDHEN and SYDVKM. The CDR3 region has the DNA TGTGCGGCGGCGCAAGGGCAAGGGACATATGGCTACACCTTC. It translates to CAAAQGQGTYGYTF.